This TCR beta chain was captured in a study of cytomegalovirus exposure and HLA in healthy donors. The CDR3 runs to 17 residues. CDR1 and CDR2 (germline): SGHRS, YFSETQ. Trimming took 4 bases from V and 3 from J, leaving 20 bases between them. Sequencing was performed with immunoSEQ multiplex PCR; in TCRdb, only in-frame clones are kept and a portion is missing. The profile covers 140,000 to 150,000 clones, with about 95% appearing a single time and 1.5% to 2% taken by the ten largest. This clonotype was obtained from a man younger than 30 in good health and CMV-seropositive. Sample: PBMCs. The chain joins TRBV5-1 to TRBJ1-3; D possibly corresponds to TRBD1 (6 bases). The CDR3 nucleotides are TGCGCCAGCAGCCCGGGCGGGGGCGCCGTCTTTGGAAACACCATATATTTT. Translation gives CASSPGGGAVFGNTIYF. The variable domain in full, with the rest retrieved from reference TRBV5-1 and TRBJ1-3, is KAGVTQTPRYLIKTRGQQVTLSCSPISGHRSVSWYQQTPGQGLQFLFEYFSETQRNKGNFPGRFSGRQFSNSRSEMNVSTLELGDSALYLCASSPGGGAVFGNTIYFGEGSWLTVV.